This entry lists 6 T cell receptor beta chains sequenced from one sample in a study of CD8 T cells in ankylosing spondylitis. Notes on the study in general: For ankylosing spondylitis blood, a TCR beta motif of under 10 highly homologous variants appeared characteristic.

No antigen has been identified for these receptors. TCRdb redid the calling of the 5' RACE reads with MiXCR, one entry per CDR3 protein. The data show around 130,000 distinct CDR3 sequences, 15% to 20% seen once. Sequencing used blood, either unsorted or a sorted T cell fraction (not recorded which). Receptors originate from a male donor with ankylosing spondylitis.

The chain is built from TRBV12-3 or TRBV12-4 and TRBJ2-1; maybe TRBD1 (6 bases). Trimming removed 8 bases at V and 8 bases at J, with 16 bases between. This CDR3 region has 13 residues. The CDR3 loop is CASDPGELHEQFF. Here the CDR3 DNA reads TGTGCCAGCGATCCAGGGGAGCTCCATGAGCAGTTCTTC.

This clonotype was detected only a few times. The V call is TRBV12-3 or TRBV12-4, the J call TRBJ1-5; D might be TRBD1 (6 bases). This CDR3 has 16 residues. Trimming took off 4 bases at V and 0 bases at J, with 13 bases between the two ends. The CDR3 DNA is TGTGCCAGCAGTTGGGGGGGCATCGATAGCAATCAGCCCCAGCATTTT. Its protein is CASSWGGIDSNQPQHF.

This clonotype was recorded a few times. The gene calls are TRBV10-3 and TRBJ1-2; D not resolved. The V gene lost 11 bases and the J gene lost 7 bases, with 14 bases spanning the gap. The CDR3 extends over 11 amino acids. From germline, CDR1 is ENHRY and CDR2 SYGVKD. In DNA, the CDR3 is TGTGCCGCGCAGTTGGGAGGTGGCTACACCTTC. Its translation: CAAQLGGGYTF.

As for this clonotype: One end of the junction is discordant with germline, which a read error may explain. The chain links TRBV6-2 or TRBV6-3 to TRBJ2-1; 8 bases agree with TRBD1. The CDR3 has 15 residues. Germline V CDR1 and CDR2: MNHEY, SVGEGT. The CDR3 nucleotides read TGTGCCAGCAGTTGGACAGGGACTTCCTACAATAAGCAGTTCTTC. Its protein is CASSWTGTSYNKQFF.

The rearrangement links TRBV29-1 to TRBJ2-7, with D maybe TRBD1 (6 bases). The CDR3 runs to 16 residues. V lost 0 bases, J lost 2 bases, and 17 bases lay in between. CDR1 is SQVTM and CDR2 is ANQGSEA in the germline V gene. CDR3 amino acids: CSVEDRAGEGPYEQYF. In DNA form, the CDR3 reads TGCAGCGTTGAAGATCGTGCAGGGGAAGGCCCCTACGAGCAGTACTTC.

The genes are TRBV5-1 and TRBJ1-1; D is possibly TRBD1 (6 bases). The V end was cut by 3 bases, the J end by 5 bases, with 11 bases between. This CDR3 has 13 amino acids. CDR1 SGHRS and CDR2 YFSETQ come from the germline V gene. Here the CDR3 reads CASSYGGDTEAFF. The CDR3 region has the DNA TGCGCCAGCAGCTACGGGGGCGATACTGAAGCTTTCTTT.